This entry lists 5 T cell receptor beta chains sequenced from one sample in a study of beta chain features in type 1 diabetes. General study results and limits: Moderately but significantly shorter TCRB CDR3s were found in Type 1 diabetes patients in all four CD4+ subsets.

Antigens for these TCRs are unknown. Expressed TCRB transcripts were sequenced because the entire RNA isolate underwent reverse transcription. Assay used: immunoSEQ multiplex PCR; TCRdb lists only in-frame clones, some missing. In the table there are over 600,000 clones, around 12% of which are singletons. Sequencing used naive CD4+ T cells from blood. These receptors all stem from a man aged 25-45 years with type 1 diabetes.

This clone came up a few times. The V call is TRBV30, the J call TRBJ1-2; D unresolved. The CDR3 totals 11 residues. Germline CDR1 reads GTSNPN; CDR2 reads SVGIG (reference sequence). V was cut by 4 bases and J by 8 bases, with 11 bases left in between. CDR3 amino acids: CAWTLLGGYTF. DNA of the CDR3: TGTGCCTGGACCCTACTAGGAGGCTACACCTTC.

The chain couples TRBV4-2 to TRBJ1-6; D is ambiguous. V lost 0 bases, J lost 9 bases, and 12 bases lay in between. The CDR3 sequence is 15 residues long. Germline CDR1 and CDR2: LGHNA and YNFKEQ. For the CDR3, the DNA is TGTGCCAGCAGCCAAGATCGTCAGCCGCTTTCACCCCTCCACTTT. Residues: CASSQDRQPLSPLHF.

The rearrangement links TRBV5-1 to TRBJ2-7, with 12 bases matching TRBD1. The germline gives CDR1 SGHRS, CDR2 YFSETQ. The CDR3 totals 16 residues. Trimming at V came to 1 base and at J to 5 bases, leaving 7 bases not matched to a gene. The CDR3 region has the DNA TGCGCCAGCAGCTTGCCTCGGGACAGGGGGCTCAACGAGCAGTACTTC. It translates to CASSLPRDRGLNEQYF.

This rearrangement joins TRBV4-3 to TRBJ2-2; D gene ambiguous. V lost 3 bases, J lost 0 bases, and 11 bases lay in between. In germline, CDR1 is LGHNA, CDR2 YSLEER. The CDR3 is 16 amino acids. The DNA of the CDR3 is TGCGCCAGCAGCCATAGCCTTAACTCGAACACCGGGGAGCTGTTTTTT. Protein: CASSHSLNSNTGELFF.

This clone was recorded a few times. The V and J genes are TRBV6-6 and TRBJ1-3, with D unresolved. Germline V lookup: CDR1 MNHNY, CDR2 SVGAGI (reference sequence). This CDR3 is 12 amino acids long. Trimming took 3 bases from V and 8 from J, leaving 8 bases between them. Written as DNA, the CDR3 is TGTGCCAGCAGTTATAACAGAGACACCATATATTTT. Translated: CASSYNRDTIYF.